The entry that follows covers one T cell receptor (beta chain) sequence. Its antigen is not known. This entry belongs to a study of monozygotic twins with inflammatory bowel disease. Study results and limitations: Results did not support any single strong IBD-associated signal or clonotype.

This CDR3 contains 15 residues. The germline V gene encodes CDR1 MGHDK and CDR2 SYGVNS. TCRdb re-called the 5' RACE reads, yielding one record per CDR3 amino acid sequence without DNA. This sample's clone table lists approximately 150,000 distinct CDR3 sequences. The sequence came from a human donor with ulcerative colitis or Crohn's disease, or a healthy co-twin of an affected twin (not recorded which). The chain has TRBV25-1 and TRBJ2-1; the TRBD2 assignment by TCRdb is unverifiable without DNA. What was sequenced was blood. CDR3 sequence: CASSRQAGAAHEQFF. Drawing the rest from reference TRBV25-1 and TRBJ2-1, the complete variable domain is EADIYQTPRYLVIGTGKKITLECSQTMGHDKMYWYQQDPGMELHLIHYSYGVNSTEKGDLSSESTVSRIRTEHFPLTLESARPSHTSQYLCASSRQAGAAHEQFFGPGTRLTVL.